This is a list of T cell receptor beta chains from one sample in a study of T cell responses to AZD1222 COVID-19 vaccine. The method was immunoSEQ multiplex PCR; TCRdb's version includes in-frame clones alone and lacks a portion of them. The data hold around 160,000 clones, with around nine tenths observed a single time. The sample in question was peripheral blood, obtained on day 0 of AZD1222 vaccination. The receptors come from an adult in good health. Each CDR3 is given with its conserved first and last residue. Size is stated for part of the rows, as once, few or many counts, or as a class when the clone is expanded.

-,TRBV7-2,CASSFSGGATDTQYF
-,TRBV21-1,CASSKERVRAGGSYEQYF
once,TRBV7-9,CASSLVGATDTQYF
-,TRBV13,CASSLVGTSGQFF
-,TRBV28,CASSLIRDYGYTF
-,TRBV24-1,CATSDADTTQETQYF
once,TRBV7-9,CASSSGLAGGVGYEQYF
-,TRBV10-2,CASNFGWDTEAFF
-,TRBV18,CASSPGQGDHGELFF
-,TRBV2,CASSEFGGDQPQHF